The present T cell receptor beta chain was sequenced within a study of CD8 T cells in ankylosing spondylitis. Overall study findings and caveats: Matched ankylosing spondylitis synovial fluid reportedly showed significant enrichment of disease-linked clones. With a CD8+ phenotype, disease-linked clones were relatively rare in peripheral blood. Ankylosing spondylitis blood appeared to be characterized by a TCR beta motif of several highly homologous variants.

Library preparation for TCR beta used quantitative 5'-RACE with molecular barcodes. TCRdb re-called the 5' RACE reads through MiXCR, storing one row per CDR3 protein. This table has a few hundred thousand distinct CDR3 sequences, roughly 13% appearing once. This clonotype was recorded a few times. The antigen is undetermined. V lost 0 bases, J lost 2 bases, and 15 bases lay in between. Germline CDR1 and CDR2: LGHNA and YNFKEQ. CDR3 size: 17 residues. This chain links TRBV4-2 with TRBJ2-3, with a tentative D call TRBD1 (5 bases). The sequencing sample was made of blood, either unsorted or a sorted T cell fraction (not recorded which). This receptor was taken from a male donor with ankylosing spondylitis. The CDR3 coding sequence is TGTGCCAGCAGCCAAGATATGAGTGACAGCTACACAGATACGCAGTATTTT. It translates to CASSQDMSDSYTDTQYF.